Listed here are 13 T cell receptor beta chains from one sample, sequenced in a study of control samples from healthy donors and cancer patients (dated by TCRdb to 2020 to 2021). Receptor amplification or capture employed the immunoSEQ multiplex PCR assay. TCRdb took over this immuneACCESS table, retaining in-frame rearrangements with V and J assigned. Such tables are incomplete; in checked studies, under half of the missing clones stem from an unresolved V gene, and the remainder is unexplained. Within this sample are roughly 130,000 clones, with approximately 94% of them counted one time only. About 1.7% of the sample belongs to the ten largest clones. Input material: PBMCs. Receptor source: a man over 45 with head and neck cancer.

The CDR3 spells CASSHSGLNYEQYF. In DNA form, the CDR3 reads TGTGCCAGCAGTCATTCGGGCCTCAACTACGAGCAGTACTTC. The chain is built from TRBV7-9 and TRBJ2-7; D not certain. Germline CDR1 reads SEHNR; CDR2 reads FQNEAQ (reference sequence). The CDR3 extends over 14 amino acids. The V gene lost 6 bases and the J gene lost 3 bases, with 15 bases spanning the gap.

The chain has TRBV4-3 and TRBJ2-3, with TRBD1 matching 7 bases. Germline CDR1 LGHNA, CDR2 YSLEER. The trim removed 0 bases at V and 2 bases at J, leaving 14 bases unmatched. The CDR3 extends over 19 amino acids. The CDR3 is CASSQELSRTGALTDTQYF. CDR3 nucleotides: TGCGCCAGCAGCCAAGAGCTTTCGCGCACAGGGGCCCTCACAGATACGCAGTATTTT.

The chain couples TRBV18 to TRBJ1-1; D uncertain. The germline gives CDR1 KGHSH, CDR2 LQKENI. This CDR3 comprises 14 residues. V lost 5 bases and J lost 0, with 10 bases in between. CDR3: CASSTAGMNTEAFF. CDR3 coding DNA: TGTGCCAGCTCAACGGCGGGTATGAACACTGAAGCTTTCTTT.

The chain carries TRBV28 and TRBJ2-3, with 8 bases aligning to TRBD1. The J segment lost 4 bases and the V segment lost 1 base, leaving 1 base of the junction unmatched. From germline, CDR1 is MDHEN and CDR2 SYDVKM. CDR3 length: 14 residues. The CDR3 nucleotides read TGTGCCAGCAGTTTATTACAGGGGGCAGATACGCAGTATTTT. Translated: CASSLLQGADTQYF.

This chain uses TRBV3-1 (or the pseudogene TRBV3-2) with TRBJ2-1; D not certain. This CDR3 has 13 amino acids. V lost 1 base and J 15 bases, leaving 16 bases between the germline ends. Per the germline V gene, CDR1 is LGHDT and CDR2 is YNNKEL (reference sequence). The DNA of the CDR3 is TGTGCCAGCAGCCAAGGACCTACCGAATTGCTGTTCTTC. Translated: CASSQGPTELLFF.

CDR3 sequence: CAWSVGGMETQYF. The CDR3 DNA follows: TGTGCCTGGAGTGTAGGAGGGATGGAGACCCAGTACTTC. The V call is TRBV30, the J call TRBJ2-5; D is perhaps TRBD2 (6 bases). Germline CDR1 and CDR2: GTSNPN and SVGIG (reference sequence). CDR3 size: 13 residues. V was trimmed by 0 bases and J by 5 bases, leaving 10 bases between them.

J is TRBJ2-6 and V is TRBV15, with 8 positions matching TRBD1. CDR3 length: 18 amino acids. V shed 1 base and J 4 bases; nucleotides not matched to a gene: 9. The germline V gene encodes CDR1 LNHNV and CDR2 YYDKDF (reference sequence). The CDR3 loop reads CATSRGGTGRWGANVLTF. The CDR3 coding sequence is TGTGCCACCAGCAGAGGGGGGACAGGCCGCTGGGGGGCCAACGTCCTGACTTTC.

The chain carries TRBV28 and TRBJ2-5; 7 bases align to TRBD1. The CDR3 extends over 12 amino acids. Germline trimming cut 8 bases from V and 2 bases from J; bases unmatched to any gene: 2. Germline V lookup: CDR1 MDHEN, CDR2 SYDVKM. Written as DNA, the CDR3 is TGTGCCAGCGGGACAGTACAAGAGACCCAGTACTTC. This encodes CASGTVQETQYF.

This clone was seen a single time. The rearrangement uses TRBV5-1 and TRBJ1-3; D is undetermined. The CDR3 is made up of 16 amino acids. V lost 0 bases, J lost 0 bases, and 10 bases lay in between. Germline-derived CDR1 and CDR2 are SGHRS and YFSETQ. CDR3 amino acids: CASSLDIPGSGNTIYF. The CDR3, as DNA: TGCGCCAGCAGCTTGGATATCCCTGGCTCTGGAAACACCATATATTTT.

This rearrangement joins TRBV29-1 to TRBJ1-1, with D unclear. CDR3 length: 12 amino acids. V was trimmed by 6 bases and J by 4 bases, leaving 12 bases between them. The germline V gene encodes CDR1 SQVTM and CDR2 ANQGSEA. This CDR3 reads CSVRSKATEAFF. CDR3 bases: TGCAGCGTCCGATCAAAGGCCACTGAAGCTTTCTTT.

The CDR3 coding sequence is TGCAGCGCGGGGGGCGAGGGAAACAATGAGCAGTTCTTC. It encodes CSAGGEGNNEQFF. V and J are TRBV29-1 and TRBJ2-1, with D maybe TRBD2 (7 bases). In germline, CDR1 is SQVTM, CDR2 ANQGSEA. Trimming shortened V by 7 bases and J by 5 bases, and 15 bases separated the two germline ends. This CDR3 is built from 13 residues.

The chain couples TRBV5-5 to TRBJ2-6; TRBD2 aligns across 7 bases. There are 16 residues in the CDR3. Germline CDR1 and CDR2: SGHKS and YYEKEE (reference sequence). V gave up 3 bases and J gave up 3 bases; unmatched junction bases: 6. CDR3 loop: CASSSLGGYGANVLTF. In nucleotides, the CDR3 is TGTGCCAGCAGCTCTCTGGGAGGGTATGGGGCCAACGTCCTGACTTTC.

This clone has just one count. This sample includes further DNA sequences coding for the same CDR3. This chain connects TRBV30 to TRBJ1-2, with unresolved D. Germline CDR1 is GTSNPN and CDR2 is SVGIG (reference sequence). Trimming took 0 bases from V and 5 from J, leaving 7 bases between them. The CDR3 is 12 residues long. The CDR3 bases are TGTGCCTGGAGTGTTGGCCCTTATGGCTACACCTTC. It is translated as CAWSVGPYGYTF.